The 9 T cell receptor beta chains below were found in one sample sequenced in a study of identifying expanded T cells in peripheral blood. TCRdb's copy holds only in-frame clones and misses some; the assay was immunoSEQ multiplex PCR. The sample lists tens of thousands of clones; less than 90% were seen once. Sequencing was performed on blood. These receptors came from a person between 18 and 75 years old in good health.

This clone was seen only once. The chain carries TRBV11-2 and TRBJ2-5; D is undetermined. V was shortened by 5 bases and J by 5 bases, with 18 bases between the two germline ends. CDR3 size: 15 residues. Germline assignment: CDR1 SGHAT and CDR2 FQNNGV. The CDR3 bases are TGTGCCAGCAGCCCGGCGGATTCTGTTTGGGAGACCCAGTACTTC. Translation gives CASSPADSVWETQYF.

V and J are TRBV4-3 and TRBJ2-5; the D is unclear. The J call is uncertain, as TRBJ2-7 better fits the DNA end. Germline CDR1 is LGHNA and CDR2 is YSLEER. CDR3 length equals 14 residues. Written as DNA, the CDR3 is TGCGCCAGCAGCCAAGATTCCCAGATTTACGAGCAGTACTTC. Translation gives CASSQDSQIYEQYF.

The V gene is TRBV18, the J gene TRBJ2-3, with D perhaps TRBD1 (5 bases). The CDR3 covers 16 residues. The V end was cut by 0 bases, the J end by 0 bases, with 10 bases between. From germline, CDR1 is KGHSH and CDR2 LQKENI. CDR3 sequence (DNA): TGTGCCAGCTCACCACCCGTGGGGCTCAGCACAGATACGCAGTATTTT. Translated: CASSPPVGLSTDTQYF.

This chain connects TRBV2 to TRBJ1-2; 12 bases match TRBD1. Looked up from germline, CDR1 is SNHLY and CDR2 is FYNNEI. V was clipped by 6 bases and J by 6 bases; unmatched bases: 11. The CDR3 length is 16 residues. The DNA for the CDR3 is TGTGCCAGCAGAGTTGGGACAGGGGGCGAAGTGGATGGCTACACCTTC. This gives the protein CASRVGTGGEVDGYTF. The complete variable domain, with remaining parts taken from reference TRBV2 and TRBJ1-2, reads EPEVTQTPSHQVTQMGQEVILRCVPISNHLYFYWYRQILGQKVEFLVSFYNNEISEKSEIFDDQFSVERPDGSNFTLKIRSTKLEDSAMYFCASRVGTGGEVDGYTFGSGTRLTVV.

The CDR3 DNA reads as TGTGCCAGCAGCCCGCGACTAGCGGGAGTTGCGGATACGCAGTATTTT. As protein: CASSPRLAGVADTQYF. The chain joins TRBV5-4 to TRBJ2-3, with TRBD2 matching 12 bases. The germline gives CDR1 SGHNT, CDR2 YYREEE (reference sequence). Trimming cost V 4 bases and J 6 bases; bases outside gene matches: 9. This CDR3 contains 16 residues.

This chain connects TRBV20-1 to TRBJ2-3, with unresolved D. The CDR3 length is 10 residues. CDR1 DFQATT and CDR2 SNEGSKA come from the germline V gene (reference sequence). The V end lost 6 bases, the J end lost 6 bases, and 7 bases lay between the germline ends. CDR3 nucleotides: TGCAGTGCCCACTTGGATACGCAGTATTTT. Its protein is CSAHLDTQYF.

This clone was detected once. The chain recombines TRBV28 with TRBJ1-4; D is unresolved. The germline gives CDR1 MDHEN, CDR2 SYDVKM. The CDR3 length is 15 residues. Between the trimmed V and J ends, which lost 6 bases and 2 bases, there was a span of 13 bases. CDR3 loop: CASRRELRTNEKLFF. The CDR3 DNA reads as TGTGCCAGCAGAAGGGAGTTAAGGACTAATGAAAAACTGTTTTTT.

This chain connects TRBV10-2 to TRBJ2-7; 10 positions match TRBD1. CDR1 is WSHSY, CDR2 SAAADI, per germline. The CDR3 has 15 amino acids. J lost 4 bases, V lost 6 bases, and 9 bases had no gene match. Here the CDR3 reads CASSRRQGARYEQYF. The CDR3 DNA is TGCGCCAGCAGCCGCCGACAGGGGGCGCGATACGAGCAGTACTTC.

The gene calls are TRBV19 and TRBJ1-4; D is undetermined. CDR1 is LNHDA, CDR2 SQIVND, per germline (reference sequence). This CDR3 comprises 15 residues. Trimming left V 4 bases short and J 4 bases short, with 13 bases between. CDR3 nucleotide sequence: TGTGCCAGTAGTAATCGGGTAGTTATTAATGAAAAACTGTTTTTT. Residues: CASSNRVVINEKLFF.